What follows describes a single T cell receptor beta chain. It has no known antigen specificity. Per-base qualities were not stored, and no clone one base away is much larger. The immunoSEQ Assay, a bias-controlled multiplex PCR, was used to amplify TCRbeta CDR3 regions from genomic DNA. Per the source publication's procedure: The number of nucleated cells in each sample was estimated by amplification of reference gene primers within the assay. Sequence reads were collapsed and filtered to measure the absolute abundance of every unique TCRbeta CDR3 rearrangement. For each sample, productive Simpson clonality was calculated by taking the square root of Simpson's diversity index across productive rearrangements. TCRdb limited this immuneACCESS table to in-frame rearrangements with V and J called. A share of clones is missing; checked studies link under half to unresolved V genes, and the rest is unexplained. Clone size and the V and J calls come from that table; the DNA yielded D and trimming. Within this sample are about 90,000 clones, with about 80% of them counted one time only. Approximately 6.7% of the sample goes to the ten largest clones.

Each collaborating institution followed its own protocols to collect whole blood in K2EDTA tubes. Collaborator samples were shipped for TCRbeta analysis as frozen whole blood, isolated PBMCs, or DNA extracted from either sample type. These data belong to a study of blood T cell repertoires in COVID-19 (dated by TCRdb to about 2020). For the study in its entirety: Samples covering the acute and convalescent phases of COVID-19 were provided by collaborators in the United States, Italy and Spain. The material from the prospective study consisted of cDNA or gDNA derived from T cells, B-cell-depleted T cells, or PBMCs. The repertoires were made available in a free public database intended to serve as a resource for research on the immune response to SARS-CoV-2. Samples came from the ongoing ImmuneRACE study (first 160 participants) plus 1,254 subjects from 6 global collaborators. The dataset comprised deeply sampled blood TCRbeta repertoires from subjects exposed to, actively infected with, or recovered from COVID-19. Where available, HLA class I and class II types were taken from metadata supplied by the sample provider and were not determined by assay-based typing. Nearly every sample came with metadata listing a de-identified subject ID, COVID-19 status, age in years and sex. Study-wide findings and limitations: How much clinical and demographic metadata was included differed by source and by participant, and the metadata was provided uncurated.

The receptor was isolated from a man in his sixties with acute or convalescent COVID-19. The source material was peripheral blood.

The DNA sequence follows: TGTGCCAGCAGCCTCAAGAGCTCTGGAAACACCATATATTTT. Translated, it reads CASSLKSSGNTIYF. Here the chain combines TRBV6-5 and TRBJ1-3; the D gene remains uncertain. V drops 6 bases and J drops 0 bases, leaving 9 bases in between. Including cysteine and phenylalanine, the CDR3 has 14 amino acids. Of the read, only the CDR3 DNA is kept; its 42 bases are in frame from base 1. Based on the germline V gene, the CDR1 and CDR2 sequences are MNHEY and SVGAGI.